This T cell receptor beta chain derives from a study of HIV-infected children after antiretroviral therapy interruption. Across the whole study: For the interruption arm, samples span week 0 through about 3 years after study end.

Trimming cost V 2 bases and J 8 bases, with 9 bases left between them. Germline values: CDR1 GTSNPN, CDR2 SVGIG (reference sequence). The CDR3 length is 11 residues. The treatment denotes: PENTA 11 planned treatment interruption arm or continuous ART arm. At least 24 weeks of at least three-drug ART, in children 2 to 15 years. RNA-based 3' RACE libraries used unique molecular identifiers. Each CDR3 protein is one row after TCRdb ran MiXCR on the 3' RACE reads. The sample has roughly 46,000 distinct CDR3 sequences, around 4.7% seen once. J is TRBJ1-1 and V is TRBV30; a possible D gene is TRBD1 (5 bases). The sequences come from CD45RA+ CD4+ T cells from PBMCs, pooled from several time points, collected from a donor given antiretroviral therapy, either interrupted or continuous. Subset indicated: naive CD4+ CD45RA+ CD45RO- T cells. This TCR was recovered from a pool of human donors with HIV. The CDR3 reads CAWSLGGEAFF. The CDR3 nucleotides are TGTGCCTGGAGTCTCGGGGGGGAAGCTTTCTTT.